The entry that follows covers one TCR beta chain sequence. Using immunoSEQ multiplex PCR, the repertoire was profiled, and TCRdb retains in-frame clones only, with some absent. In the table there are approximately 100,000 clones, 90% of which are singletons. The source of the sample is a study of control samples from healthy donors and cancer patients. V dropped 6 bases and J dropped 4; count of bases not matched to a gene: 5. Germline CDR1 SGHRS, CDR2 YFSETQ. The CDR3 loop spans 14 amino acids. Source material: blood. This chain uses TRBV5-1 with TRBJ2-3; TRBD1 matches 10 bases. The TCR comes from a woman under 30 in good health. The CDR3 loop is CASTKGQGSDTQYF. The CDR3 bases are TGCGCCAGCACGAAGGGACAGGGGTCAGATACGCAGTATTTT.